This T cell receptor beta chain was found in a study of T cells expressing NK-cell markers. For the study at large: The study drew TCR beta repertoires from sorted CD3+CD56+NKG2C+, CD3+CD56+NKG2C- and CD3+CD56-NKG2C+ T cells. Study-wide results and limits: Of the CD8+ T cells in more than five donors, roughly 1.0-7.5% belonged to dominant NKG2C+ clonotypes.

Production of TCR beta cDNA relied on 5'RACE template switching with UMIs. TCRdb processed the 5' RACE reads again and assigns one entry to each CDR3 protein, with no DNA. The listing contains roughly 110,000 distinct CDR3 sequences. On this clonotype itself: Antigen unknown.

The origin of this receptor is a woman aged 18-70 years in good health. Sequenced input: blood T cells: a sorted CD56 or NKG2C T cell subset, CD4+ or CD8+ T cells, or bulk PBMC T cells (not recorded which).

The CDR3: CASSPGVVLAGGTDTQYF. This rearrangement joins TRBV4-2 to TRBJ2-3; TCRdb designates TRBD2, a call that cannot be tested without DNA. The CDR3 has 18 amino acids. Germline loops: CDR1 LGHNA, CDR2 YNFKEQ.